This T cell receptor beta chain was found in a study of lung T cells in sarcoidosis with Löfgren's syndrome (dated by TCRdb to 2015 to 2018). Regarding the complete study: Sarcoidosis was characterized as a granulomatous disease that is mostly pulmonary, in which CD4+ T cells accumulate in bronchoalveolar lavage fluid. The repertoire analyses focused on Löfgren's syndrome patients. Broad study findings and their caveats: The study only suggested recognition of a sarcoidosis-associated antigen, and the antigen remained putative and unidentified. TRAV12-1 and TRBV2 CDR3 motifs were reported to be shared among multiple Löfgren's syndrome patients, suggesting public CD4+ TCR repertoires. Analysis of alphabeta pairing showed that TRAV12-1 paired preferentially with TRBV2, and the TCRs formed by this pairing showed CDR3 homology. Compared with control subjects, Lofgren's syndrome patients reportedly showed the greatest expansion in the V gene segments TRAV12-1 and TRBV2.

TCR repertoires were profiled from CD4+ T cells obtained by bronchoalveolar lavage. Comment on this clonotype: Which antigen it targets is not known. No much larger clone is present one base from it, and per-base qualities are unavailable.

Data came from an Illumina MiSeq. TCRdb took the public reads, trimmed them with fastp at Q25, ran MiXCR for clone calling and kept in-frame beta chains. Every entry covers one CDR3 protein and lists the most common genes and DNA from its rows. The sample yields about 19,000 distinct CDR3 sequences; 21% were counted once. The top ten clonotypes cover approximately 0.77% of the sample. Reading from cysteine to phenylalanine, the CDR3 counts 15 amino acids. Only CDR3 DNA is held: 45 bases, read in frame from base 1. CDR1 and CDR2 were assigned from the germline V gene as SGHRS and YFSETQ. Here V drops 4 bases and J drops 7 bases, and the junction holds 9 bases not matched to any gene.

This TCR was recovered from a human donor with sarcoidosis (Löfgren's syndrome or another form), or a control subject (not recorded which). Sequences were obtained from CD4+ T cells from bronchoalveolar lavage. This receptor chain uses TRBV5-1 and TRBJ2-1; 9 junctional bases match TRBD1. The sequenced DNA: TGCGCCAGCAGCCCGCCGGGACAGGGAAGGAATGAGCAGTTCTTC. This encodes CASSPPGQGRNEQFF.